Detailed here is one TCR beta chain. Repertoires were generated with immunoSEQ multiplex PCR, while TCRdb's copy carries only in-frame clones and drops some. The sample has about 120,000 clones, approximately 88% seen once. The data belong to a study of control samples from healthy donors and cancer patients. CDR1 and CDR2 from the germline V gene are SGHVS and FQNEAQ. The CDR3 is 13 residues long. Trimming at V came to 3 bases and at J to 7 bases, leaving 5 bases not matched to a gene. Material for sequencing was blood. The receptor's source is a man between 35 and 55 years old in good health. This sequence joins TRBV7-8 and TRBJ1-1; 7 nucleotides agree with TRBD1. CDR3 sequence reads: CASSFGQEGEAFF. The CDR3, as DNA: TGTGCCAGCAGCTTCGGACAGGAGGGTGAAGCTTTCTTT.